A selection of T cell receptor beta chains follows, all from one sample in a study of OX40 agonist ivuxolimab in advanced cancers. TCRdb's copy holds only in-frame clones and misses some; the assay was immunoSEQ multiplex PCR. The sample holds over 30,000 clones, approximately 82% seen once. Sequencing used CD4+ or CD8+ T cells sorted from blood, obtained in a trial of the OX40 agonist ivuxolimab. The receptors were gathered from an adult with an advanced solid tumor such as melanoma, head and neck, liver or kidney cancer. Each CDR3 is given with its conserved first and last residue. Each record gives: J gene, clone size, V gene, CDR3 protein. The size of a clone is reported for some rows only, either as once, few or many, or as a class for expanded clones.

TRBJ2-1,-,TRBV30,CAWSVRGGAQFF
TRBJ2-3,-,TRBV19,CATRTISGTDTQYF
TRBJ2-1,few,TRBV6-1,CASSNLARSYNEQFF
TRBJ2-7,-,TRBV6-1,CASRQEGQTPSVYF
TRBJ2-7,-,TRBV30,CAWRSALGLYYEQYF
TRBJ2-1,-,TRBV11-3,CASSLDFASGSNEQFF
TRBJ2-7,-,TRBV19,CASSIRRASYYEQYF
TRBJ2-6,-,TRBV30,CAWKHSGANVLTF
TRBJ1-4,once,TRBV4-3,CASSQDLQPTNEKLFF
TRBJ2-2,-,TRBV5-1,CASKVRGVSNTGELFF
TRBJ1-1,-,TRBV18,CASSPSEFSEAFF
TRBJ1-3,-,TRBV28,CASVEGPGNTIYF
TRBJ1-4,-,TRBV5-1,CASSLAVGVNEKLFF
TRBJ1-1,few,TRBV5-5,CASSLADGLNTEAFF
TRBJ2-7,few,TRBV19,CASSTGTPYEQYF
TRBJ2-5,-,TRBV5-1,CASSLQGKETQYF
TRBJ1-5,-,TRBV7-2,CASSLDRVNQPQHF
TRBJ1-5,once,TRBV6-5,CASGKGSNQPQHF
TRBJ2-1,-,TRBV28,CASSPPGRGSYNEQFF
TRBJ1-6,few,TRBV6-5,CASSITTGVAPLHF
TRBJ2-3,-,TRBV6-6,CASSYSRGTQYF
TRBJ2-1,once,TRBV4-1,CASSQDGASAMSSYNEQFF
TRBJ1-5,-,TRBV16,CASSQFSEEPQHF
TRBJ2-7,-,TRBV20-1,CSDRYYEQYF
TRBJ2-6,-,TRBV10-3,CAIQVTGANVLTF
TRBJ2-1,few,TRBV19,CASSIQRGNEQFF
TRBJ2-5,-,TRBV11-2,CASSVGTGIRWETQYF
TRBJ1-5,once,TRBV28,CASSLVGTGWQPQHF
TRBJ1-6,once,TRBV7-2,CASSAHRGNNSPLHF
TRBJ2-7,-,TRBV6-5,CASTRGGGYEQYF
TRBJ1-3,-,TRBV15,CATSRGPEPRNTIYF
TRBJ1-1,-,TRBV11-3,CASSPGQHTEAFF
TRBJ2-2,-,TRBV7-7,CASSFGTPPNTGELFF
TRBJ1-3,-,TRBV10-3,CAIMGSGNTIYF
TRBJ1-1,-,TRBV11-2,CASSSRHRSQAFF
TRBJ1-2,-,TRBV4-3,CASSQGTGGGYGYTF
TRBJ1-1,few,TRBV30,CAWSVLPRGNTEAFF
TRBJ1-5,-,TRBV18,CASSSMGLGSQPQHF
TRBJ1-3,-,TRBV6-5,CASSYMGGSGNTIYF
TRBJ2-3,-,TRBV4-3,CASSQDYLGRDTQYF
TRBJ1-6,-,TRBV7-2,CASSSPRGLGSPLHF
TRBJ1-1,-,TRBV6-5,CASRLTGLNTEAFF
TRBJ2-3,-,TRBV19,CASSPWDRGDQYF
TRBJ2-7,-,TRBV5-1,CASSSGSGYSYEQYF
TRBJ1-2,-,TRBV19,CASSMGVTGGFHNYGYTF
TRBJ1-1,-,TRBV10-2,CASRGALEAFF